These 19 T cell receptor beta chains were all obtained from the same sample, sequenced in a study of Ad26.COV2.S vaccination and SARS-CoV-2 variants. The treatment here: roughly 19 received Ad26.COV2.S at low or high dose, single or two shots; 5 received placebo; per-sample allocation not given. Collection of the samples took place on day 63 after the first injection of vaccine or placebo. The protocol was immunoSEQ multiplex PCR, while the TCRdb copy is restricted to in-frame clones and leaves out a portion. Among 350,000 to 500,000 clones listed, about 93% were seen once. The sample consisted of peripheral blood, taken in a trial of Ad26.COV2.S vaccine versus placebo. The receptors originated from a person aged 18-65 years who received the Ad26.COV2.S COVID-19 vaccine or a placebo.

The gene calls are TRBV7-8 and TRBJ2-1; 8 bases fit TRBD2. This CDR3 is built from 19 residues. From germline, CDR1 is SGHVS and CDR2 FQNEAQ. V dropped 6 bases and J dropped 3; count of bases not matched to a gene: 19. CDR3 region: CASSGYAPLGLARYNEQFF. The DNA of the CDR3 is TGTGCCAGCAGTGGCTATGCTCCCCTTGGACTAGCTCGCTACAATGAGCAGTTCTTC.

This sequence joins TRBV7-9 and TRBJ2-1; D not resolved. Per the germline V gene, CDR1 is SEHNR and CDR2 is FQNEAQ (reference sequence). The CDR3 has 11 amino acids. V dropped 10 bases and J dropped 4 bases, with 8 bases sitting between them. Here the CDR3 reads CATTEYNEQFF. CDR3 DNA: TGTGCCACCACAGAATACAATGAGCAGTTCTTC.

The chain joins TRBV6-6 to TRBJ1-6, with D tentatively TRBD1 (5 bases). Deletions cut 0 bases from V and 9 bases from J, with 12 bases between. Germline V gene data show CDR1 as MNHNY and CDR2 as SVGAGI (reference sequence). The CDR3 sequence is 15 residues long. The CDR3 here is CASSYSGGVGSPLHF. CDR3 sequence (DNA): TGTGCCAGCAGTTACTCGGGAGGGGTAGGTTCACCCCTCCACTTT.

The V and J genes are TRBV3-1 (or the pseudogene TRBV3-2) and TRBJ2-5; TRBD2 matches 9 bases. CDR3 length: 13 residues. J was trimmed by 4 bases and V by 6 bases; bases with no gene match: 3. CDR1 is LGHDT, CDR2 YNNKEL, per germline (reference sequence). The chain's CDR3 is CASSLTSGETQYF. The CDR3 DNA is TGTGCCAGCAGTCTGACTAGCGGAGAGACCCAGTACTTC.

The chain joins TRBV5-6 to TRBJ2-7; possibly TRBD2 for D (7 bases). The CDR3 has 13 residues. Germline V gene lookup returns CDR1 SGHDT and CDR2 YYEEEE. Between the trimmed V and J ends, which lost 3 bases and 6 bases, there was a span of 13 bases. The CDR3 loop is CASSYYREGEQYF. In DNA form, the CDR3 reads TGTGCCAGCAGCTACTACAGGGAGGGCGAGCAGTACTTC.

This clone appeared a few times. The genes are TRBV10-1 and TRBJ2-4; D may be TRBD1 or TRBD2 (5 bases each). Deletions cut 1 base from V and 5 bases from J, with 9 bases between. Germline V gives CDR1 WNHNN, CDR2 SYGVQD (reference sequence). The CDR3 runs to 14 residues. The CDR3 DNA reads TGCGCCAGCAGTGAGTGGGGGATGGAAAACATTCAGTACTTC. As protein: CASSEWGMENIQYF.

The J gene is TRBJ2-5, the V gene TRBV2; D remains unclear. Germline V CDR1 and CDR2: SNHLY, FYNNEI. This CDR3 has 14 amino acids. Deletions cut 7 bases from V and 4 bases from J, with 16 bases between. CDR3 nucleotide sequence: TGTGCCAGCATCCCCTCATCGGTGTCAGAGACCCAGTACTTC. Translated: CASIPSSVSETQYF.

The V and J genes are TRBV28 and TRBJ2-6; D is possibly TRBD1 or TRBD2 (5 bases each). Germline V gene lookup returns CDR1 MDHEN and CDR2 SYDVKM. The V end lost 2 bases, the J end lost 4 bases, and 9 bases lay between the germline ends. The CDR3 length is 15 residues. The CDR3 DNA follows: TGTGCCAGCAGTTTACCGGGACCCGGGGCCAACGTCCTGACTTTC. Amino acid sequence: CASSLPGPGANVLTF.

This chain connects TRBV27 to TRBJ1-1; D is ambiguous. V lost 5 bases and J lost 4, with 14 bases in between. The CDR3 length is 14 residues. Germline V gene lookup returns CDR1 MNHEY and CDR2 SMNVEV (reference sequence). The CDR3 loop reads CASSPGQLGTEAFF. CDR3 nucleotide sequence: TGTGCCAGCAGTCCAGGCCAGTTAGGCACTGAAGCTTTCTTT.

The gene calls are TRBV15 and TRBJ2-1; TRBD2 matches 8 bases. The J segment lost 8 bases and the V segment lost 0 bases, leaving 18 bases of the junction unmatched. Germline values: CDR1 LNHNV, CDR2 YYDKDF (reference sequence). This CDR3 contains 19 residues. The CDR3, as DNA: TGTGCCACCAGCAGAGACCTCCCTAAGCGGGAGTGGAAGGGGGATGAGCAGTTCTTC. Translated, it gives CATSRDLPKREWKGDEQFF.

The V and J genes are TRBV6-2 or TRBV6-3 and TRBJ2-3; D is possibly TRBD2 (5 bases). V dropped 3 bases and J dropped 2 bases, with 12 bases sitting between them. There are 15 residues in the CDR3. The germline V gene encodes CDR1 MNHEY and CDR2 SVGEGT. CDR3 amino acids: CASSYGLSYTDTQYF. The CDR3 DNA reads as TGTGCCAGCAGTTATGGACTTTCCTACACAGATACGCAGTATTTT.

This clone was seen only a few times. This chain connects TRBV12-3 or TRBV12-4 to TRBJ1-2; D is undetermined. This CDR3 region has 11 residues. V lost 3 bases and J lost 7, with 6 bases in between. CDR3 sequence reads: CASSFRGGYTF. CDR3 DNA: TGTGCCAGCAGTTTTCGGGGTGGCTACACCTTC.

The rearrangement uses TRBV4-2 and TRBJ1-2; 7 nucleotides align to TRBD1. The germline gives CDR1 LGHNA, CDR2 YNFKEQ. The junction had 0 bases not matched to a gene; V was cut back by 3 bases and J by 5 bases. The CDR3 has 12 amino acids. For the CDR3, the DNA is TGTGCCAGCAGCCAGGACAGGTATGGCTACACCTTC. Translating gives CASSQDRYGYTF.

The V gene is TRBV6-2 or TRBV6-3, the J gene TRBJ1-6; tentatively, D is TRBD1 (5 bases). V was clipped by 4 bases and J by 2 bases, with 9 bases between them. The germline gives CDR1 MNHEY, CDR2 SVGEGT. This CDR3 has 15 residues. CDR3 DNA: TGTGCCAGCAGTTCAGGGAGCACCTATAATTCACCCCTCCACTTT. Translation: CASSSGSTYNSPLHF.

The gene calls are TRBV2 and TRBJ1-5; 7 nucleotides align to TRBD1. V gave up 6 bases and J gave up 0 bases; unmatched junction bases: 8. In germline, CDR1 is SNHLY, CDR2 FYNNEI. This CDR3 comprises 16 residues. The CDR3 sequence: CASSRDSSYSNQPQHF. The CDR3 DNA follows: TGTGCCAGCAGCAGGGACAGCTCCTATAGCAATCAGCCCCAGCATTTT.

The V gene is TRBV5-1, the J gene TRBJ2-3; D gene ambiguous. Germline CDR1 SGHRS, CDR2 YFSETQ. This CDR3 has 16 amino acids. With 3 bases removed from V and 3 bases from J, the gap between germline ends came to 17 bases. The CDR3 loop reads CASSSPGSAETDTQYF. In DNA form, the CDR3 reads TGCGCCAGCAGCTCTCCCGGGTCTGCTGAAACAGATACGCAGTATTTT.

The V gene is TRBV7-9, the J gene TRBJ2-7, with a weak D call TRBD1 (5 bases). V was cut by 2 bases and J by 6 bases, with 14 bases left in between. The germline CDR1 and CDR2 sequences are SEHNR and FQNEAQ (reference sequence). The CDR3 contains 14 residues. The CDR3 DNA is TGTGCCAGCAGCTTATTTGTGGGGCCCGGCGAGCAGTACTTC. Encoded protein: CASSLFVGPGEQYF.

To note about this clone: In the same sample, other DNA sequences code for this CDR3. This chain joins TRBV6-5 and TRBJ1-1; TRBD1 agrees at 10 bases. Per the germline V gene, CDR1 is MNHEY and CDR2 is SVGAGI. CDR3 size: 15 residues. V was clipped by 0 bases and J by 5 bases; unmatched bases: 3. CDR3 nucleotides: TGTGCCAGCAGTTACTCCCGGACAGGGGGTACTGAAGCTTTCTTT. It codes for CASSYSRTGGTEAFF.

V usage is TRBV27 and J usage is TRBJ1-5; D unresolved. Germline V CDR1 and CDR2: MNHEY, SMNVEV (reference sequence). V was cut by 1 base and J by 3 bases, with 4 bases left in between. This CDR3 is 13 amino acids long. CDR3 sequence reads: CASSLYTNQPQHF. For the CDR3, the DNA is TGTGCCAGCAGTTTATACACCAATCAGCCCCAGCATTTT.